The 30 T cell receptor beta chains below all came from one sample that was sequenced in a study of CD8+ T cells in alopecia areata. RNA, once extracted, was reverse transcribed into cDNA for use as the sequencing template. The data were produced by immunoSEQ multiplex PCR, yet TCRdb's version contains in-frame clones alone and is incomplete. The sample has fewer than 200,000 clones, around three fifths seen once. Treatment here: oral pan-JAK inhibitor, 5-10 mg twice daily. The sequences come from CD8+ T cells sorted from blood, collected at week 24, from a patient treated with tofacitinib. The receptor source for this set is a human donor with alopecia areata.

J is TRBJ2-2 and V is TRBV7-8; D perhaps matches TRBD1 (6 bases). V dropped 4 bases and J dropped 2 bases, with 11 bases sitting between them. This CDR3 comprises 15 residues. Germline assignment: CDR1 SGHVS and CDR2 FQNEAQ. In DNA form, the CDR3 reads TGTGCCAGCAGCTCCTGGGACATTAACACCGGGGAGCTGTTTTTT. It yields the protein CASSSWDINTGELFF.

The genes are TRBV4-2 and TRBJ2-7, with 10 positions matching TRBD1. The CDR3 runs 14 residues. The junction had 3 bases not matched to a gene; V was cut back by 1 base and J by 6 bases. Looked up from germline, CDR1 is LGHNA and CDR2 is YNFKEQ. CDR3 sequence: CASSQGQGAGEQYF. As DNA, the CDR3 is TGTGCCAGCAGCCAAGGACAGGGGGCTGGCGAGCAGTACTTC.

The genes are TRBV13 and TRBJ2-5; D uncertain. The CDR3 sequence is 15 residues long. Germline lookup yields CDR1 PRHDT and CDR2 FYEKMQ (reference sequence). V lost 2 bases and J lost 4, with 14 bases in between. The DNA of the CDR3 is TGTGCCAGCAGCTTATCTCTGCCCTCGGGAGAGACCCAGTACTTC. It encodes CASSLSLPSGETQYF.

The chain combines TRBV27 with TRBJ2-5; 10 positions match TRBD1. This CDR3 is 15 amino acids long. Trimming at V came to 5 bases and at J to 1 base, leaving 4 bases not matched to a gene. Germline loops: CDR1 MNHEY, CDR2 SMNVEV (reference sequence). The CDR3 protein is CASSPGTGVQETQYF. CDR3 DNA sequence: TGTGCCAGCAGTCCCGGGACAGGGGTCCAAGAGACCCAGTACTTC.

This rearrangement joins TRBV11-2 to TRBJ2-3, with D possibly matching TRBD1 (6 bases). This CDR3 has 14 amino acids. V was trimmed by 8 bases and J by 4 bases, leaving 16 bases between them. In germline, CDR1 is SGHAT, CDR2 FQNNGV. As DNA, the CDR3 is TGTGCCAGCGGATCGACAGGTTTGGCAGATACGCAGTATTTT. Encoded protein: CASGSTGLADTQYF.

The table lists this clone with a count of one. The chain combines TRBV29-1 with TRBJ2-7, with 7 bases matching TRBD2. The CDR3 runs to 12 residues. The germline V gene has CDR1 SQVTM and CDR2 ANQGSEA. The J segment lost 2 bases and the V segment lost 4 bases, leaving 2 bases of the junction unmatched. The CDR3 is CSVGGGAYEQYF. Written as DNA, the CDR3 is TGCAGCGTTGGGGGAGGGGCCTACGAGCAGTACTTC.

This clone was seen only once. This chain connects TRBV5-1 to TRBJ1-1, with D perhaps matching TRBD1 (6 bases). The CDR3 is 14 amino acids. Trimming removed 4 bases at V and 7 bases at J, with 17 bases between. The germline V gene has CDR1 SGHRS and CDR2 YFSETQ. The CDR3 DNA is TGCGCCAGCAGCCCGACAGGATTTCAAGGTGAAGCTTTCTTT. Translated: CASSPTGFQGEAFF.

The J gene is TRBJ2-5, the V gene TRBV6-1, with 12 bases that match TRBD2. The length of the CDR3 is 16 residues. Germline trimming cut 4 bases from V and 1 base from J; bases unmatched to any gene: 4. CDR1 MNHNS and CDR2 SASEGT come from the germline V gene. DNA for the CDR3: TGTGCCAGCAGTGCCGCTAGCGGGGGGGTCCAAGAGACCCAGTACTTC. It encodes CASSAASGGVQETQYF.

V and J are TRBV29-1 and TRBJ2-7; 10 bases are shared with TRBD1. CDR3 length: 14 residues. The junction had 6 bases not matched to a gene; V was cut back by 5 bases and J by 2 bases. Per the germline V gene, CDR1 is SQVTM and CDR2 is ANQGSEA. The CDR3 spells CSVPLGQGTYEQYF. CDR3 sequence (DNA): TGCAGCGTTCCATTGGGACAGGGGACCTACGAGCAGTACTTC.

The J gene is TRBJ2-5, the V gene TRBV7-8; possibly TRBD1 for D (6 bases). CDR1 SGHVS and CDR2 FQNEAQ come from the germline V gene. Trimming pared 1 base from V and 1 base from J, leaving 13 bases between. This CDR3 is 16 amino acids long. The CDR3 reads CASSLEGRGPQETQYF. The DNA for the CDR3 is TGTGCCAGCAGCTTAGAAGGCAGGGGACCCCAAGAGACCCAGTACTTC.

This chain connects TRBV7-2 to TRBJ1-2; D is uncertain. This CDR3 is built from 14 residues. The germline V gene encodes CDR1 SGHTA and CDR2 FQGNSA. Trimming took off 2 bases at V and 5 bases at J, with 12 bases between the two ends. CDR3 region: CASSLSRGWYGYTF. CDR3 sequence (DNA): TGTGCCAGCAGCTTATCCCGAGGGTGGTATGGCTACACCTTC.

This clone was seen a single time. Other nucleotide sequences from this sample produce the same CDR3. V gene TRBV5-1 combines with J gene TRBJ1-1; D remains ambiguous. The germline V gene has CDR1 SGHRS and CDR2 YFSETQ. Trimming stripped 5 bases from V and 5 bases from J, with 7 bases between. The CDR3 contains 11 residues. The CDR3: CASSGDTEAFF. CDR3 sequence (DNA): TGCGCCAGCAGTGGTGATACTGAAGCTTTCTTT.

V is TRBV29-1 and J is TRBJ2-5; tentatively, D is TRBD1 (5 bases). The CDR3 sequence is 16 residues long. The germline V gene has CDR1 SQVTM and CDR2 ANQGSEA. V lost 0 bases to trimming and J lost 0 bases, with 14 bases between them. The CDR3 loop is CSVEDPTVVDQETQYF. The CDR3 DNA follows: TGCAGCGTTGAAGATCCGACAGTGGTGGACCAAGAGACCCAGTACTTC.

This clone was recorded once. The chain couples TRBV4-1 to TRBJ1-2; 7 bases are a match to TRBD1. This CDR3 spans 14 amino acids. With 0 bases clipped from V and 14 bases from J, the junction kept 12 bases outside the gene matches. CDR1 and CDR2 from the germline V gene are MGHRA and YSYEKL. CDR3 protein: CASSQDRQGVDRTF. CDR3 sequence (DNA): TGCGCCAGCAGCCAAGATAGGCAGGGGGTCGATAGAACCTTC.

The chain uses TRBV7-9 and TRBJ2-7; D perhaps matches TRBD1 (6 bases). The V gene's germline CDR1 is SEHNR and CDR2 FQNEAQ (reference sequence). The CDR3 has 12 amino acids. V lost 11 bases to trimming and J lost 0 bases, with 11 bases between them. CDR3 coding DNA: TGTGCCGGATCGGACAGCTCCTACGAGCAGTACTTC. It translates to CAGSDSSYEQYF.

This chain uses TRBV30 with TRBJ1-5; D ambiguous. V lost 0 bases and J 4 bases, leaving 7 bases between the germline ends. CDR3 length: 13 residues. Per the germline V gene, CDR1 is GTSNPN and CDR2 is SVGIG (reference sequence). CDR3 protein: CAWSVLKNQPQHF. The CDR3 DNA reads as TGTGCCTGGAGTGTACTTAAGAATCAGCCCCAGCATTTT.

This chain connects TRBV4-1 to TRBJ2-5, with TRBD2 as a possible D gene (6 bases). This CDR3 is 14 amino acids long. Germline V CDR1 and CDR2: MGHRA, YSYEKL. V lost 1 base and J 4 bases, leaving 10 bases between the germline ends. CDR3 sequence: CASSQVWGGETQYF. The CDR3 DNA is TGCGCCAGCAGCCAAGTTTGGGGAGGAGAGACCCAGTACTTC.

This clone was counted a few times. This chain links TRBV27 with TRBJ2-1, with TRBD1 matching 11 bases. The CDR3 consists of 14 residues. CDR1 is MNHEY, CDR2 SMNVEV, per germline (reference sequence). With 3 bases clipped from V and 6 bases from J, the junction kept 1 base outside the gene matches. The CDR3 is CASSFGTGGNEQFF. CDR3 sequence (DNA): TGTGCCAGCAGTTTTGGGACAGGGGGCAATGAGCAGTTCTTC.

The rearrangement uses TRBV27 and TRBJ1-1; 7 positions agree with TRBD1. J was trimmed by 4 bases and V by 5 bases; bases with no gene match: 7. The CDR3 sequence is 14 residues long. Per germline, CDR1 MNHEY and CDR2 SMNVEV (reference sequence). This chain's CDR3 is CASSPLQGGTEAFF. The CDR3 DNA follows: TGTGCCAGCAGTCCCCTTCAGGGGGGCACTGAAGCTTTCTTT.

CDR3 sequence reads: CAWSLGSNTGELFF. CDR3 nucleotide sequence: TGTGCCTGGAGTCTTGGTTCTAACACCGGGGAGCTGTTTTTT. V is TRBV30 and J is TRBJ2-2; D remains ambiguous. V dropped 2 bases and J dropped 2 bases, with 9 bases sitting between them. CDR1 is GTSNPN, CDR2 SVGIG, per germline (reference sequence). This CDR3 has 14 residues.

This clone was picked up a small number of times. The chain joins TRBV11-2 to TRBJ2-2; D unclear. CDR1 is SGHAT, CDR2 FQNNGV, per germline. Trimming removed 3 bases at V and 6 bases at J, with 5 bases between. The CDR3 has 12 residues. The DNA of the CDR3 is TGTGCCAGCAGCTTCAAGGCCGGGGAGCTGTTTTTT. This encodes CASSFKAGELFF.

The rearrangement links TRBV4-1 to TRBJ2-1; 8 bases agree with TRBD2. This CDR3 is built from 17 residues. After removal of 4 bases from V and 7 bases from J, the junction contained 15 bases not matched to a gene. Germline V lookup: CDR1 MGHRA, CDR2 YSYEKL. The CDR3 bases are TGCGCCAGCAGCCCAGTTCCGTCGGGGGGGGCCGTAAATGAGCAGTTCTTC. It codes for CASSPVPSGGAVNEQFF.

A few counts support this clone. This CDR3 is also generated by other DNA sequences in the sample. The J gene is TRBJ1-2, the V gene TRBV29-1, with 12 nucleotides matching TRBD1. In germline, CDR1 is SQVTM, CDR2 ANQGSEA. The J segment lost 3 bases and the V segment lost 6 bases, leaving 11 bases of the junction unmatched. CDR3 length equals 16 residues. The CDR3, as DNA: TGCAGCGTAGAGGGACAGGGGGCGCGAGGAGACTATGGCTACACCTTC. Residues: CSVEGQGARGDYGYTF.

Points on this clone: This specimen includes other DNA sequences encoding the same CDR3. The V gene is TRBV2, the J gene TRBJ2-7; no reliable D call. CDR1 and CDR2 from the germline V gene are SNHLY and FYNNEI. V was clipped by 5 bases and J by 1 base, with 6 bases between them. The CDR3 runs 12 residues. CDR3 sequence: CASSRGSYEQYF. CDR3 coding DNA: TGTGCCAGCAGTCGAGGTTCCTACGAGCAGTACTTC.

The V and J genes are TRBV30 and TRBJ1-2; D remains ambiguous. The germline V and J ends were trimmed by 3 bases and 2 bases, with 13 bases remaining between them. In germline, CDR1 is GTSNPN, CDR2 SVGIG (reference sequence). This CDR3 has 14 residues. As DNA, the CDR3 is TGTGCCTGGAGCCTTACAATAGGGAACTATGGCTACACCTTC. Protein sequence: CAWSLTIGNYGYTF.

This sequence joins TRBV6-5 and TRBJ2-5, with 8 bases matching TRBD1. The CDR3 consists of 11 residues. Germline loops: CDR1 MNHEY, CDR2 SVGAGI. V lost 9 bases and J lost 14; bases outside the gene matches: 11. CDR3 in DNA: TGTGCCAGTTCCCTATTGGACAGGGAATACTTC. It codes for CASSLLDREYF.

This clone occurred a few times. The V gene is TRBV25-1, the J gene TRBJ1-5, with a tentative D call TRBD1 (5 bases). CDR1 MGHDK and CDR2 SYGVNS come from the germline V gene. The CDR3 extends over 14 amino acids. Trimming took 2 bases from V and 6 from J, leaving 11 bases between them. This chain's CDR3 is CASSETGSSQPQHF. The CDR3 DNA reads as TGTGCCAGCAGTGAAACAGGATCGAGTCAGCCCCAGCATTTT.

The genes are TRBV20-1 and TRBJ2-5, with D possibly matching TRBD1 (5 bases). V dropped 6 bases and J dropped 9 bases, with 11 bases sitting between them. Germline V lookup: CDR1 DFQATT, CDR2 SNEGSKA (reference sequence). The CDR3 runs to 10 residues. CDR3 bases: TGCAGTGCAAAGGAAGGGGCCCAGTACTTC. Its translation: CSAKEGAQYF.

This chain uses TRBV7-9 with TRBJ1-4; unclear D gene. With 5 bases removed from V and 0 bases from J, the gap between germline ends came to 7 bases. Looked up from germline, CDR1 is SEHNR and CDR2 is FQNEAQ (reference sequence). The length of the CDR3 is 14 residues. The CDR3 here is CASSPTATNEKLFF. As DNA, the CDR3 is TGTGCCAGCAGCCCGACGGCAACTAATGAAAAACTGTTTTTT.

In its sample, this clone was seen once. The rearrangement joins TRBV30 to TRBJ2-2, with 8 bases fitting TRBD1. CDR1 GTSNPN and CDR2 SVGIG come from the germline V gene (reference sequence). The CDR3 spans 14 residues. V lost 5 bases, J lost 1 base, and 3 bases stayed unmatched. The DNA of the CDR3 is TGTGCCTGGCAGACAGGGGTGAACACCGGGGAGCTGTTTTTT. Protein sequence: CAWQTGVNTGELFF.